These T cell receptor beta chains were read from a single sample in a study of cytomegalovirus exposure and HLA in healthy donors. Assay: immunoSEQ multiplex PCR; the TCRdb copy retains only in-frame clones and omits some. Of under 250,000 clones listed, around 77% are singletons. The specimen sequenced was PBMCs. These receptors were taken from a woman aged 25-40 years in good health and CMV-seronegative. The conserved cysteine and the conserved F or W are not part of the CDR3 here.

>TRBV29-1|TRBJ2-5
SVERQGRETQY
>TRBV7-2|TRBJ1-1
ASSLVTGANTEAF
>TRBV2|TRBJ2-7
ASSDTGIPYEQY
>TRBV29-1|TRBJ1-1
SAQGRTEAF
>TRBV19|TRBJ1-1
ASSTGIMNTEAF
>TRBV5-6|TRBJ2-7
ASSDGLARHYEQY
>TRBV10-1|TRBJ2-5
ASSESLGSGGIQETQY
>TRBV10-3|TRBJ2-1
AVWATGRNNEQF
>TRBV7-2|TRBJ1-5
ASSLGQGGPQH
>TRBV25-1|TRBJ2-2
ASSPRTGGKSGELF
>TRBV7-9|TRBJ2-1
ASSFRLAVLSGNEQF
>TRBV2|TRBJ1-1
ASSEAGQANTEAF
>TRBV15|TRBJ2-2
ATADRRNTGELF
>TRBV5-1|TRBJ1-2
ASSFGGLSYP
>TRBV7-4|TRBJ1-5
ASSCVSPGDQPQH
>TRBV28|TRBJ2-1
ATQGEGPWNEQF
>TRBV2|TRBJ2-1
ASSESRVGNEQF
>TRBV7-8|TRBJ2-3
ASSLALAGSSTDTQY
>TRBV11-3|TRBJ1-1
ASSLNKNTEAF
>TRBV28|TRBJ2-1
ASSFGGGSSYNEQF
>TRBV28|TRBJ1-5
ASSGGLPTDSSNQPQH
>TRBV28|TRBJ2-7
ATSLTGNYEQY
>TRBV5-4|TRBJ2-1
ASSLQGGGPGNEQF
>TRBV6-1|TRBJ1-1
ASSQQVNTEAF
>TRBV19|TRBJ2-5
ASSATGDETQY
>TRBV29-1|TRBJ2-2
SVAQTNTGELF
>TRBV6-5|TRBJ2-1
ASSPIGAHYNEQF
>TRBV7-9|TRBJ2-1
ASSWKVLLAGLDEQF
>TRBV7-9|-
ASSFRLAGEAPDEQY
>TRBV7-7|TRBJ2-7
ASSLPRGGGTTSYEQY
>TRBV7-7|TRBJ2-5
ASSLSGGIETQY
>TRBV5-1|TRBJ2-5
ASSLLAGYETQY
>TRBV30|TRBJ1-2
AWSLGGAYGYT
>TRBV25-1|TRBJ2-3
ASSEPRGTDTQY
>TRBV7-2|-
ASSQGGGHFSYEQY
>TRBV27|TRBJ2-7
ARSFGATYEQY
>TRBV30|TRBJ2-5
AWSVPTRGTQY
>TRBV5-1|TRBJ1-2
ASSTDTNYGYT
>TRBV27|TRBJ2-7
ASSLMGDSYEQY
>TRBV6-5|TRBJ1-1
ASSRDRAYTEAF
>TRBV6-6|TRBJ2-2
ASSYDGQDTGELF
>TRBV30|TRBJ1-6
AWQALNNSPLH
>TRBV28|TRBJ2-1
ASWTSGYNEQF
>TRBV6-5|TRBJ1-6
ASSYRGKYSPLH
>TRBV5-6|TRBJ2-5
ASSLPPGTSGHQETQY
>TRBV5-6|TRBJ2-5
ASSLGAGARYQETQY
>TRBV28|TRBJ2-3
ASTPTPSGRARDTQY
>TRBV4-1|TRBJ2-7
ASSPGLAGYEQY